This T cell receptor (beta chain) derives from a study of CD8+ T cells in alopecia areata. Study-level background: Each day, treated patients took oral tofacitinib twice, at 5 to 10 mg per dose.

In its sample, this clone was seen a few times. Its antigen is unknown. Germline CDR1 reads LNHDA; CDR2 reads SQIVND (reference sequence). V was trimmed by 9 bases and J by 6 bases, leaving 9 bases between them. The CDR3 runs 11 residues. Whole-study results and caveats: Normal scalp showed lower clonality than lesional scalp, especially alopecia totalis/universalis. Sequence data from scalp samples additionally include resident alphabeta T cells of normal skin.

Investigators isolated RNA and reverse transcribed it into cDNA to act as the sequencing template. Generated by immunoSEQ multiplex PCR, the TCRdb table keeps only in-frame clones and is missing some. The table shows 150,000 to 200,000 clones, with just under 60% occurring only once. Individuals with alopecia areata gave both lesional scalp punch biopsies and peripheral blood for collection. The starting material was CD4+ T cells sorted from blood, obtained at week 0. This chain joins TRBV19 and TRBJ1-3; no reliable D call. This receptor was obtained from a human donor with alopecia areata. In nucleotides, the CDR3 is TGTGCCAGCGGAGACATAAACACCATATATTTT. Protein: CASGDINTIYF.